This T cell receptor (beta chain) was recovered during a study of T cell responses to AZD1222 COVID-19 vaccine. Per germline, CDR1 SNHLY and CDR2 FYNNEI. CDR3 length equals 16 residues. Trimming at V came to 6 bases and at J to 4 bases, leaving 12 bases not matched to a gene. TCRdb keeps only in-frame clones here, not all; method: immunoSEQ multiplex PCR. Here the sample spans 150,000 to 190,000 clones, around nine tenths being singletons. This receptor was identified in an adult who had recovered from COVID-19. The gene calls are TRBV2 and TRBJ1-2; 9 bases agree with TRBD1. The sample in question was peripheral blood, obtained after recovery from COVID-19. CDR3 in DNA: TGTGCCAGCAGGGGACGGGACAGGGAAAAGGGCTATGGCTACACCTTC. Residues: CASRGRDREKGYGYTF.